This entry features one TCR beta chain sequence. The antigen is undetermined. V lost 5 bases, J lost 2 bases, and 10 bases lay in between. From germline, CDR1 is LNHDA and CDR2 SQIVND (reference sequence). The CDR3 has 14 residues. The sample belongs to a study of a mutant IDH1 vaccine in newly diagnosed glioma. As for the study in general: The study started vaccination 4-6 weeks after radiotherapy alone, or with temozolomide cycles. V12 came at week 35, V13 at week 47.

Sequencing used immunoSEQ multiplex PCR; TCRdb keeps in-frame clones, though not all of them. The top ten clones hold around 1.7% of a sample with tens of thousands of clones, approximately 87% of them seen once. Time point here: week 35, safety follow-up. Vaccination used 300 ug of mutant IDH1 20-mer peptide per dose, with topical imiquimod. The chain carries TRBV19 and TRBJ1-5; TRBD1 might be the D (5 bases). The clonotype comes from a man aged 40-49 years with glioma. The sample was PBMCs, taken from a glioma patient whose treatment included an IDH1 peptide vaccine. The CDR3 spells CASSGTGGNQPQHF. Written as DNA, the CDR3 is TGTGCCAGTAGTGGGACGGGGGGCAATCAGCCCCAGCATTTT.